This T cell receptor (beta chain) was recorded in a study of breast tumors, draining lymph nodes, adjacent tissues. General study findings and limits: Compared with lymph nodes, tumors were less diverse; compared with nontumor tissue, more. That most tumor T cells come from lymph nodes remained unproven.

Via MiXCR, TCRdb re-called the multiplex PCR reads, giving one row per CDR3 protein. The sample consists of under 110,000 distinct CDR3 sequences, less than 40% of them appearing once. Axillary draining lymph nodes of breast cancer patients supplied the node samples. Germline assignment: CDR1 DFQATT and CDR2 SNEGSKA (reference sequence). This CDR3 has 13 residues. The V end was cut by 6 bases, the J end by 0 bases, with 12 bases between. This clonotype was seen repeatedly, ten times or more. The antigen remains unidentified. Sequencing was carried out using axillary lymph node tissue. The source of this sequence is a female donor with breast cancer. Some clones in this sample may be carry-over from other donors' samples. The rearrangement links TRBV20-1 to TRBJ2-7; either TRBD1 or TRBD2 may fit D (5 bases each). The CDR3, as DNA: TGCAGTGCGCCCGGGACGGCCTCCTACGAGCAGTACTTC. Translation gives CSAPGTASYEQYF.